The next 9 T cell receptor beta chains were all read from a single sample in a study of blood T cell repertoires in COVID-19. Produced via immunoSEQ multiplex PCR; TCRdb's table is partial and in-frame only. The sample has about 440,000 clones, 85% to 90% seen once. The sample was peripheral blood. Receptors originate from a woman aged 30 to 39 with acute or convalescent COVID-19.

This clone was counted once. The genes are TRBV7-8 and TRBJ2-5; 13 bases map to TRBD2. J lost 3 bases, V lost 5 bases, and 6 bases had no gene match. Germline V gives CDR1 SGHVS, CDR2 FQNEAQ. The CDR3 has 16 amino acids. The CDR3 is CASSAGTSGTEETQYF. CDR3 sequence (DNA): TGTGCCAGCAGCGCCGGGACTAGCGGGACCGAAGAGACCCAGTACTTC.

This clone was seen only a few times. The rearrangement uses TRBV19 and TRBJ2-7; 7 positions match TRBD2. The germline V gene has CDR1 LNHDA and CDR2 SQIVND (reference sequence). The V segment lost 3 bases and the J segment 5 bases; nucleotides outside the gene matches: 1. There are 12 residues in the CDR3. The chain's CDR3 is CASSMSGNEQYF. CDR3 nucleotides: TGTGCCAGTAGTATGAGCGGGAACGAGCAGTACTTC.

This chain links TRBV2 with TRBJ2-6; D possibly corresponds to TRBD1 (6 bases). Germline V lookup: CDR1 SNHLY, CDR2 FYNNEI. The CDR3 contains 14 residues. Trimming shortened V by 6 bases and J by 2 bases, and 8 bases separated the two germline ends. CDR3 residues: CASRDRTGANVLTF. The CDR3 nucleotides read TGTGCCAGCAGGGACAGAACTGGGGCCAACGTCCTGACTTTC.

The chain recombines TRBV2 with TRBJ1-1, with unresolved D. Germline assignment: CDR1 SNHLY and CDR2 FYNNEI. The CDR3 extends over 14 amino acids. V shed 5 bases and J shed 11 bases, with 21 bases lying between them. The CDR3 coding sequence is TGTGCCAGCAGTAGCTTGACGACGGGAATTAACGCTTTCTTT. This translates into CASSSLTTGINAFF.

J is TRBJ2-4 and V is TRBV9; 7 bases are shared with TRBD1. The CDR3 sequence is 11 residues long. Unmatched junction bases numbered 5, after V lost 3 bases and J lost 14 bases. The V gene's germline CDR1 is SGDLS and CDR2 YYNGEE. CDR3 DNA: TGTGCCAGCAGCGGACAGGGTGGAAAGTACTTC. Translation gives CASSGQGGKYF.

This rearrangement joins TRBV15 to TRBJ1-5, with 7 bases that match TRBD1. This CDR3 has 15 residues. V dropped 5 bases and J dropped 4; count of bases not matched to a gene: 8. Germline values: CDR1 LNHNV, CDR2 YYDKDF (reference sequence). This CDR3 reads CATSSDRDGNQPQHF. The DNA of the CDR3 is TGTGCCACCAGCTCCGACAGGGATGGTAATCAGCCCCAGCATTTT.

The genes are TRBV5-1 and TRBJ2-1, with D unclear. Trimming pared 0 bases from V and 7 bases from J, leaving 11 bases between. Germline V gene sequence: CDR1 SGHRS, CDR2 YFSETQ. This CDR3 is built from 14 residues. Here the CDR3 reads CASSLVASPNEQFF. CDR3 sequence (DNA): TGCGCCAGCAGCTTGGTGGCTAGTCCTAATGAGCAGTTCTTC.

CDR3 sequence (DNA): TGTGCCAGCAGCTCGGGGGGGGTTTACAATGAGCAGTTCTTC. This translates into CASSSGGVYNEQFF. The chain uses TRBV5-4 and TRBJ2-1; the match to TRBD2 covers 8 bases. Germline values: CDR1 SGHNT, CDR2 YYREEE (reference sequence). After removal of 3 bases from V and 4 bases from J, the junction contained 3 bases not matched to a gene. The CDR3 is made up of 14 amino acids.

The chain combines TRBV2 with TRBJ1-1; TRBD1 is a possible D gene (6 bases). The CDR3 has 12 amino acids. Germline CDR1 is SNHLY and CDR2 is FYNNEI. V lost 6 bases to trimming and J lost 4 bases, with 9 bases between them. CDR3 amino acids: CASRAQGTEAFF. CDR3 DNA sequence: TGTGCCAGCAGAGCACAGGGCACTGAAGCTTTCTTT.